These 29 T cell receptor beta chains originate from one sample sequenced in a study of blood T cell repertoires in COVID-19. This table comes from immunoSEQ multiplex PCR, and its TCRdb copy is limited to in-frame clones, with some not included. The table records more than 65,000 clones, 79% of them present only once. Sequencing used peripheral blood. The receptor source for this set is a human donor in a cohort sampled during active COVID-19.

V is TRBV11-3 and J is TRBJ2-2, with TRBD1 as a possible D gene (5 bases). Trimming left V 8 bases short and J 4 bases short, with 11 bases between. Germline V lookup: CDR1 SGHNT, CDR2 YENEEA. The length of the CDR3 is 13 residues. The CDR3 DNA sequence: TGTGCCAGCTCCATCAGGGTCACCGGGGAGCTGTTTTTT. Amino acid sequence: CASSIRVTGELFF.

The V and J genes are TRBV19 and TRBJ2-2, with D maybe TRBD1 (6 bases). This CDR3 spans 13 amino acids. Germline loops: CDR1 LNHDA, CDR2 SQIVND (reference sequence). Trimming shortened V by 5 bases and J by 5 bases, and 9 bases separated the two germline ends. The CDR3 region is CASSQQGTGELFF. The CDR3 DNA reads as TGTGCCAGTAGTCAACAGGGTACCGGGGAGCTGTTTTTT.

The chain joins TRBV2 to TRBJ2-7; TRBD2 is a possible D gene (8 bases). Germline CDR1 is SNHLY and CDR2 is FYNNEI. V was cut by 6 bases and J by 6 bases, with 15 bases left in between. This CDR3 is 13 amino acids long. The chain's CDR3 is CASSGRGRIEQYF. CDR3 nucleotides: TGTGCCAGCAGCGGGAGGGGGCGTATCGAGCAGTACTTC.

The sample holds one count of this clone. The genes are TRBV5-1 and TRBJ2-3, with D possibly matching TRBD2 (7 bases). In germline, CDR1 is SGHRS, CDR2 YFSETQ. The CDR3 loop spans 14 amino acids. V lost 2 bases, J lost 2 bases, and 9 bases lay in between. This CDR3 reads CASSFGGHTDTQYF. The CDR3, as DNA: TGCGCCAGCAGCTTCGGGGGGCACACAGATACGCAGTATTTT.

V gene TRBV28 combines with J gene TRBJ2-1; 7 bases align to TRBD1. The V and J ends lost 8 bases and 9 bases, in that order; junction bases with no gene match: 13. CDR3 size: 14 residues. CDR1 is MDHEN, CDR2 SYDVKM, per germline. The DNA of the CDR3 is TGTGCCAGCTCCGGAACAGGGGCAACTAGTGAGCAGTTCTTC. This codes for CASSGTGATSEQFF.

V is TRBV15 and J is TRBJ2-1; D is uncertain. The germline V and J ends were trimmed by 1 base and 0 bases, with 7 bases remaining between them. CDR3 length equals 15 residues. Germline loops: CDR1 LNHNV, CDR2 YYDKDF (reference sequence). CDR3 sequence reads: CATSRGADSYNEQFF. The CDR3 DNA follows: TGTGCCACCAGCAGAGGGGCAGACTCCTACAATGAGCAGTTCTTC.

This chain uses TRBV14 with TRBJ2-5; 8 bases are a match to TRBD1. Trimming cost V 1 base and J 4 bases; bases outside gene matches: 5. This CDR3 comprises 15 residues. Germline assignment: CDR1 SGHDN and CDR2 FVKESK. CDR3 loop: CASSQVRGLIETQYF. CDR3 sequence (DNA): TGTGCCAGCAGCCAAGTCAGGGGGCTTATAGAGACCCAGTACTTC. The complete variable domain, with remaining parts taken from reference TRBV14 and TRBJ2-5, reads EAGVTQFPSHSVIEKGQTVTLRCDPISGHDNLYWYRRVMGKEIKFLLHFVKESKQDESGMPNNRFLAERTGGTYSTLKVQPAELEDSGVYFCASSQVRGLIETQYFGPGTRLLVL.

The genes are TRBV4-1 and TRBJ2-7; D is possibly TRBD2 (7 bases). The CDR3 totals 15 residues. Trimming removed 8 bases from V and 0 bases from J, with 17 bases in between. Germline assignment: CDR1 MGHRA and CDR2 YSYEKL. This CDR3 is CASSVAGASSYEQYF. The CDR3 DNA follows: TGCGCCAGCTCGGTTGCGGGGGCCAGCTCCTACGAGCAGTACTTC.

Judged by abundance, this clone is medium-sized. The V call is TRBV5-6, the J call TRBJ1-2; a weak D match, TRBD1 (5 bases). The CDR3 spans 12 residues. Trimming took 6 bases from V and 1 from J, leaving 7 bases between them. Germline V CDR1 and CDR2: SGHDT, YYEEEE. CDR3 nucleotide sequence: TGTGCCAGCACGGGGGATAACTATGGCTACACCTTC. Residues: CASTGDNYGYTF.

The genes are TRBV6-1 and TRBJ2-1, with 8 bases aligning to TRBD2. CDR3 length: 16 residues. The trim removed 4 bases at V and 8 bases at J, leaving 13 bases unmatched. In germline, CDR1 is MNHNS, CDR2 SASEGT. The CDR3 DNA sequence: TGTGCCAGCAGTGGAGACCGAGCGGGAGAACTCTATGAGCAGTTCTTC. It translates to CASSGDRAGELYEQFF.

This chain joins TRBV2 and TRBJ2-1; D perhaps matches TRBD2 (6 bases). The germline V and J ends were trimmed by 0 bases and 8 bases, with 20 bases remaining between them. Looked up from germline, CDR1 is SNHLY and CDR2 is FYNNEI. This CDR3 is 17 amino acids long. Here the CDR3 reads CASSEAPGRSSTDEQFF. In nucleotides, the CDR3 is TGTGCCAGCAGTGAAGCCCCAGGGAGGTCAAGTACGGATGAGCAGTTCTTC.

The CDR3 coding sequence is TGTGCCAGCAACCCCGGGACACAGAATGAAAAACTGTTTTTT. Amino acid sequence: CASNPGTQNEKLFF. The V and J genes are TRBV3-1 (or the pseudogene TRBV3-2) and TRBJ1-4; possibly TRBD1 for D (6 bases). The germline V gene encodes CDR1 LGHDT and CDR2 YNNKEL (reference sequence). This CDR3 has 14 amino acids. V dropped 7 bases and J dropped 5 bases, with 14 bases sitting between them.

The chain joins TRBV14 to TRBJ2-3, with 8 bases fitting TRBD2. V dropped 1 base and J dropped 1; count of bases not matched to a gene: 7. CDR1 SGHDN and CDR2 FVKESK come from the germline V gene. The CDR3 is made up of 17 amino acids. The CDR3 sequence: CASSQGVFGGGTDTQYF. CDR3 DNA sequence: TGTGCCAGCAGCCAAGGCGTCTTCGGGGGGGGCACAGATACGCAGTATTTT.

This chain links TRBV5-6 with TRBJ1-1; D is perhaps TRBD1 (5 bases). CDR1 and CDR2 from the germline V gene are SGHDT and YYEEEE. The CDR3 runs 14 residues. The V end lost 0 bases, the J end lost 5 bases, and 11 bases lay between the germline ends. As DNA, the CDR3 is TGTGCCAGCAGCTTGGATGGGGGGAGAACTGAAGCTTTCTTT. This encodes CASSLDGGRTEAFF.

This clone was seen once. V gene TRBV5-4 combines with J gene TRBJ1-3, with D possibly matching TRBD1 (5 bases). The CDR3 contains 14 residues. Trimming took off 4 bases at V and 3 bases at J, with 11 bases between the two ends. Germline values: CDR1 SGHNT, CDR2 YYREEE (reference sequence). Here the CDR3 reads CASSPGLVGNTIYF. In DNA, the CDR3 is TGTGCCAGCAGCCCGGGACTAGTTGGAAACACCATATATTTT. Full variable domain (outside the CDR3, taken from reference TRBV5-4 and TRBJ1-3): ETGVTQSPTHLIKTRGQQVTLRCSSQSGHNTVSWYQQALGQGPQFIFQYYREEENGRGNFPPRFSGLQFPNYSSELNVNALELDDSALYLCASSPGLVGNTIYFGEGSWLTVV.

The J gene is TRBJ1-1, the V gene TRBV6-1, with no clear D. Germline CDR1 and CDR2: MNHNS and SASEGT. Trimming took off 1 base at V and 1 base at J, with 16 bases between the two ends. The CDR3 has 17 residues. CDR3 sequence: CASSEERWRSENTEAFF. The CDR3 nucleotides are TGTGCCAGCAGTGAAGAACGGTGGCGGTCGGAGAACACTGAAGCTTTCTTT.

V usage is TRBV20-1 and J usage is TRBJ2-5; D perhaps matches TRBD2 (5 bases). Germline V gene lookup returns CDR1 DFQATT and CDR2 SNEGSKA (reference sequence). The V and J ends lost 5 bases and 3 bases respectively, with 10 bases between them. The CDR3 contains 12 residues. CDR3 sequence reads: CSARAGKETQYF. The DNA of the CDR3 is TGCAGTGCTCGTGCCGGGAAAGAGACCCAGTACTTC.

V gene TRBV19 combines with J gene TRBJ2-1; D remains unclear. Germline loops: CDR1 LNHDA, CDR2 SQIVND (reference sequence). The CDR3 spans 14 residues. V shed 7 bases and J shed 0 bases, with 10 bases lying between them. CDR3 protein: CASKNLFSYNEQFF. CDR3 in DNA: TGTGCCAGTAAAAACTTATTCTCCTACAATGAGCAGTTCTTC.

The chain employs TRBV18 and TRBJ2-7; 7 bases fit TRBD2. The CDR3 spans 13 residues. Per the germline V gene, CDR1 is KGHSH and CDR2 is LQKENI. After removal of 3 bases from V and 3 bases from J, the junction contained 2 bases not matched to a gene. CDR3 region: CASSPGEGYEQYF. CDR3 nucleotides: TGTGCCAGCTCACCCGGGGAGGGCTACGAGCAGTACTTC.

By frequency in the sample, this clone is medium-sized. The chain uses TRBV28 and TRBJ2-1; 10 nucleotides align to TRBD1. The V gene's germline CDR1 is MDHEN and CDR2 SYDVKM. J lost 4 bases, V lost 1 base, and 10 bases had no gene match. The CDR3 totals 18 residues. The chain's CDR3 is CASSLFLPGQGVYNEQFF. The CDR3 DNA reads TGTGCCAGCAGTTTATTTCTCCCCGGACAGGGGGTGTACAATGAGCAGTTCTTC. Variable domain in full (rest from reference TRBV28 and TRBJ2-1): DVKVTQSSRYLVKRTGEKVFLECVQDMDHENMFWYRQDPGLGLRLIYFSYDVKMKEKGDIPEGYSVSREKKERFSLILESASTNQTSMYLCASSLFLPGQGVYNEQFFGPGTRLTVL.

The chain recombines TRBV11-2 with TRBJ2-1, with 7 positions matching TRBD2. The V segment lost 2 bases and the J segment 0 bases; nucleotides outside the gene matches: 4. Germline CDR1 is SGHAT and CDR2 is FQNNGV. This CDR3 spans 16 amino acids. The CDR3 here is CASSLFTSASYNEQFF. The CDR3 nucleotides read TGTGCCAGCAGCTTATTCACTAGCGCCTCCTACAATGAGCAGTTCTTC.

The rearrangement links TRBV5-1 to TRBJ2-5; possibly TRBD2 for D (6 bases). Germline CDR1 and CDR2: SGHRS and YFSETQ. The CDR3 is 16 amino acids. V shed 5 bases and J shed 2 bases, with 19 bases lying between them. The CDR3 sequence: CASRLGGSLRQETQYF. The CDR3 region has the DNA TGCGCCAGCAGACTGGGGGGTTCGCTTCGGCAAGAGACCCAGTACTTC.

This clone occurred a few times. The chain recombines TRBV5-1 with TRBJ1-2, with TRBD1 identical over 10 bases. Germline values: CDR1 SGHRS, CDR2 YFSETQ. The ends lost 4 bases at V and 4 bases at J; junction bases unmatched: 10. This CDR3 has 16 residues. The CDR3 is CASSDEGTGAGYGYTF. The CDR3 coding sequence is TGCGCCAGCAGCGATGAGGGGACAGGGGCTGGCTATGGCTACACCTTC.

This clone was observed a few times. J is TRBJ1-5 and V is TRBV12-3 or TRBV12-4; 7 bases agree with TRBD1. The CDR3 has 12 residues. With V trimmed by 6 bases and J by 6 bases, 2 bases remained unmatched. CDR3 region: CASRTGFQPQHF. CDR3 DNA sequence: TGTGCCAGCAGGACAGGGTTTCAGCCCCAGCATTTT.

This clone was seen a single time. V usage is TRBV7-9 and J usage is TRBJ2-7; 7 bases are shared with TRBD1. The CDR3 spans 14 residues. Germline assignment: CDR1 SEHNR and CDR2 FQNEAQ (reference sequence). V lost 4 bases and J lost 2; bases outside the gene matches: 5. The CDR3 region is CASSYRDSPYEQYF. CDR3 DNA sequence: TGTGCCAGCAGCTACCGGGACAGTCCCTACGAGCAGTACTTC.

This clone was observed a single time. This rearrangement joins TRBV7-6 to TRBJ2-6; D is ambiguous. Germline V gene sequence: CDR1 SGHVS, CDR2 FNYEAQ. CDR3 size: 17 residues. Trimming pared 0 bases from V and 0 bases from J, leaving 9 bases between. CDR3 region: CASSLAKISSGANVLTF. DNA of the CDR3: TGTGCCAGCAGCTTAGCGAAGATCAGCTCTGGGGCCAACGTCCTGACTTTC.

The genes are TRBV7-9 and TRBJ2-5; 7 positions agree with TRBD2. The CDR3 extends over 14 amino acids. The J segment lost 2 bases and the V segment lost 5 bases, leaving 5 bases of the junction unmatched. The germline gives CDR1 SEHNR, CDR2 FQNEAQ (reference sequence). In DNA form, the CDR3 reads TGTGCCAGCAGCCCAGGGACTACTCAAGAGACCCAGTACTTC. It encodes CASSPGTTQETQYF.

The CDR3 loop is CASSLGAVEEQFF. In nucleotides, the CDR3 is TGCGCCAGCAGCTTGGGGGCAGTTGAGGAGCAGTTCTTC. V usage is TRBV5-1 and J usage is TRBJ2-1; D gene ambiguous. The V gene lost 0 bases and the J gene lost 10 bases, with 11 bases spanning the gap. CDR1 is SGHRS and CDR2 is YFSETQ in the germline V gene. The CDR3 has 13 amino acids. Looking up the rest from reference TRBV5-1 and TRBJ2-1 gives the full variable domain: KAGVTQTPRYLIKTRGQQVTLSCSPISGHRSVSWYQQTPGQGLQFLFEYFSETQRNKGNFPGRFSGRQFSNSRSEMNVSTLELGDSALYLCASSLGAVEEQFFGPGTRLTVL.

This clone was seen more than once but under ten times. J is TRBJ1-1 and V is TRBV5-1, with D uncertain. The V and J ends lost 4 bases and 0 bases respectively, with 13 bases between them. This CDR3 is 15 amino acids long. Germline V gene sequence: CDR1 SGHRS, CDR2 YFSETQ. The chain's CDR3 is CASSRPEGMNTEAFF. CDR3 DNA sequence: TGCGCCAGCAGCCGCCCAGAGGGCATGAACACTGAAGCTTTCTTT.